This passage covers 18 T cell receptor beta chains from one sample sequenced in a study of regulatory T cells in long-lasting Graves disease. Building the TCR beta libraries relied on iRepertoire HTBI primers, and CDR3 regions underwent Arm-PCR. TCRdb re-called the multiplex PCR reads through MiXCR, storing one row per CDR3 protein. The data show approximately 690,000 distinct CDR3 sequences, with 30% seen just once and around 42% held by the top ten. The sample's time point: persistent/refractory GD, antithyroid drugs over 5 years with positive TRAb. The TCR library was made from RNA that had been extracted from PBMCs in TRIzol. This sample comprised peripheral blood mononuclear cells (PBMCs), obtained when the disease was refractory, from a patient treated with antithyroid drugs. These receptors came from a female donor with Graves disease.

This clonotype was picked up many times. CDR3: CASSPSGGTEAFF. DNA of the CDR3: TGTGCCAGCAGCCCGTCTGGGGGCACTGAAGCTTTCTTT. The V call is TRBV11-3, the J call TRBJ1-1, with D maybe TRBD1 (5 bases). The germline V gene has CDR1 SGHNT and CDR2 YENEEA. With 5 bases removed from V and 4 bases from J, the gap between germline ends came to 11 bases. There are 13 residues in the CDR3.

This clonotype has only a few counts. The CDR3 spells CASSSDSLSYEQYF. CDR3 nucleotide sequence: TGCGCCAGCAGCTCGGACAGCCTATCCTACGAGCAGTACTTC. This chain joins TRBV5-1 and TRBJ2-7, with D possibly TRBD1 on 6 matching bases. CDR1 and CDR2 (germline): SGHRS, YFSETQ. Trimming took off 3 bases at V and 1 base at J, with 11 bases between the two ends. This CDR3 spans 14 amino acids.

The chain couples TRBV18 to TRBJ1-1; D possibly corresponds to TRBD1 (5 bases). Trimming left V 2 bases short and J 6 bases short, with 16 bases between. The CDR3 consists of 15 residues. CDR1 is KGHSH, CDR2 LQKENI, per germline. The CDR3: CASSPFSSGRAEAFF. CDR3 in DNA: TGTGCCAGCTCACCATTTTCATCAGGGCGGGCTGAAGCTTTCTTT.

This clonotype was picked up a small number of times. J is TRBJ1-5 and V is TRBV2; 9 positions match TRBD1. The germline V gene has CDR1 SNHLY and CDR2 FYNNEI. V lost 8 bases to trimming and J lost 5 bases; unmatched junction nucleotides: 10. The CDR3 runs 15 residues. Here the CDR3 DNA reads TGTGCCAGCTCCCTACGGACAGGGGCTCATCAGCCCCAGCATTTT. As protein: CASSLRTGAHQPQHF. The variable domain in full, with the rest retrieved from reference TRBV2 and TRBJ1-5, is EPEVTQTPSHQVTQMGQEVILRCVPISNHLYFYWYRQILGQKVEFLVSFYNNEISEKSEIFDDQFSVERPDGSNFTLKIRSTKLEDSAMYFCASSLRTGAHQPQHFGDGTRLSIL.

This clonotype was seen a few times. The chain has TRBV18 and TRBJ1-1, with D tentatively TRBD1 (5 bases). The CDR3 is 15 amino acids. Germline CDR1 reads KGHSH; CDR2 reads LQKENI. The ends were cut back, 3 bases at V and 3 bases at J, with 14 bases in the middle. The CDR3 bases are TGTGCCAGCTCACCCCTGGCAGGGTTTGACACTGAAGCTTTCTTT. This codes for CASSPLAGFDTEAFF.

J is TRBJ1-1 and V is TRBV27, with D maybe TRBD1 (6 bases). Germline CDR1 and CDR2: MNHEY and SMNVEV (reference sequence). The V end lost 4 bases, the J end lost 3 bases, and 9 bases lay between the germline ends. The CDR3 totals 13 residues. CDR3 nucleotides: TGTGCCAGCAGTTGGGCAGGGGACACTGAAGCTTTCTTT. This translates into CASSWAGDTEAFF.

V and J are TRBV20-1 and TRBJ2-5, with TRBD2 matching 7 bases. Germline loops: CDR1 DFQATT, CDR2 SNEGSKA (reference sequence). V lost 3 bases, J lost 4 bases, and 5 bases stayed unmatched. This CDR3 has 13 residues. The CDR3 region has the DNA TGCAGTGCTAGTTTCGGGAGGCGAGAGACCCAGTACTTC. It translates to CSASFGRRETQYF.

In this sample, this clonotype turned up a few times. In DNA, the CDR3 is TGTGCCAGCAGTGAAGTCCTCTCCTACGAGCAGTACTTC. Protein: CASSEVLSYEQYF. This chain connects TRBV6-1 to TRBJ2-7; D is unresolved. V was trimmed by 1 base and J by 0 bases, leaving 4 bases between them. Germline CDR1 is MNHNS and CDR2 is SASEGT. There are 13 residues in the CDR3.

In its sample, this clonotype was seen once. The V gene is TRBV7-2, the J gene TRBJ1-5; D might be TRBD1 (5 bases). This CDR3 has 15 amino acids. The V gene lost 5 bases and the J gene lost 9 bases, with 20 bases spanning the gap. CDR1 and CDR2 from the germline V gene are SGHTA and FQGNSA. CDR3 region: CASSIGSTLGGPQHF. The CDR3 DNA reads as TGTGCCAGCAGCATTGGCAGCACCCTGGGGGGGCCCCAGCATTTT.

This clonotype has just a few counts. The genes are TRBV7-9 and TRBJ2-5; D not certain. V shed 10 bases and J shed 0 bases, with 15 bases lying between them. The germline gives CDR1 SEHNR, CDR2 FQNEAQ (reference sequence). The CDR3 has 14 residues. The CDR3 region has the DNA TGTGCCACCAGTCAGATAGTGTACCAAGAGACCCAGTACTTC. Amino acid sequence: CATSQIVYQETQYF.

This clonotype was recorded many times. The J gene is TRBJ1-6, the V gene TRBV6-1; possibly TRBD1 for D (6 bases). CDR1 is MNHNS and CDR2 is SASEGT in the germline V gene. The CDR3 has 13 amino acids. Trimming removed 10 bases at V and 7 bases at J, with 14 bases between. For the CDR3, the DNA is TGTGCCACTTCCTACAGGGACAATTCACCCCTCCACTTT. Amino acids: CATSYRDNSPLHF.

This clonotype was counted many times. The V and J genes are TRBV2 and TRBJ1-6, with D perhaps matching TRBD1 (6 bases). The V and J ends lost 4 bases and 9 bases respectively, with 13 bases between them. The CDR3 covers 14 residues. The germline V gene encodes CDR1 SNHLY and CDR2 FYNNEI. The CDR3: CASSAVTGISPLHF. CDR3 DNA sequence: TGTGCCAGCAGTGCAGTTACAGGGATTTCACCCCTCCACTTT.

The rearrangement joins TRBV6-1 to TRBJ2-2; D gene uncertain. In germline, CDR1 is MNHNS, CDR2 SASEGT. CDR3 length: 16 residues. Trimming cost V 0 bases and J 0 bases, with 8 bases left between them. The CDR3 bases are TGTGCCAGCAGTGAAGCGGGCGGCTCGAACACCGGGGAGCTGTTTTTT. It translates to CASSEAGGSNTGELFF.

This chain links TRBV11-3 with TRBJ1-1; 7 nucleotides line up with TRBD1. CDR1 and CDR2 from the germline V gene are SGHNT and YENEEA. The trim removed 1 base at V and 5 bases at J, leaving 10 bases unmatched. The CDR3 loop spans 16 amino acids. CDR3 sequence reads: CASSLVGAGGGTEAFF. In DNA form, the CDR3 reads TGTGCCAGCAGCTTAGTGGGGGCAGGGGGTGGAACTGAAGCTTTCTTT. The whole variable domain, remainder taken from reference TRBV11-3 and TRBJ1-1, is EAGVVQSPRYKIIEKKQPVAFWCNPISGHNTLYWYLQNLGQGPELLIRYENEEAVDDSQLPKDRFSAERLKGVDSTLKIQPAELGDSAVYLCASSLVGAGGGTEAFFGQGTRLTVV.

The CDR3 reads CASKGGWSNQPQHF. The CDR3 DNA is TGTGCCAGCAAGGGGGGCTGGAGCAATCAGCCCCAGCATTTT. The chain joins TRBV2 to TRBJ1-5; TRBD1 might be the D (6 bases). Trimming pared 7 bases from V and 1 base from J, leaving 11 bases between. The CDR3 runs 14 residues. Germline V gene sequence: CDR1 SNHLY, CDR2 FYNNEI.

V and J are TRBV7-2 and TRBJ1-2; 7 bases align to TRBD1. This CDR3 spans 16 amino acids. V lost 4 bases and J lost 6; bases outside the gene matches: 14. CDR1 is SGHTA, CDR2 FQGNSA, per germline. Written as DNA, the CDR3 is TGTGCCAGCAGCTCGTATACAGGGGCGGTAAATAATGGCTACACCTTC. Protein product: CASSSYTGAVNNGYTF.

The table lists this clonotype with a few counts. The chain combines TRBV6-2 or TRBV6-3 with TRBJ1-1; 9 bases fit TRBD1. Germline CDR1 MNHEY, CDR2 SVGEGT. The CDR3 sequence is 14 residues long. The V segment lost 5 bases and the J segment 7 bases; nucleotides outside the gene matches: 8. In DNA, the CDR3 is TGTGCCAGCAGTGATTGGGGACAGGGAGATGAAGCTTTCTTT. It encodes CASSDWGQGDEAFF.

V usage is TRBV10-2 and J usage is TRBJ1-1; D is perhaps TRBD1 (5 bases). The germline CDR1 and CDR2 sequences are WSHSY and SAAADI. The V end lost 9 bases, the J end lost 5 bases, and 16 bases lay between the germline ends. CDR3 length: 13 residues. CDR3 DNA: TGCGCCAGTAGTCCAGGGTTAACGACTGAAGCTTTCTTT. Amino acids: CASSPGLTTEAFF.